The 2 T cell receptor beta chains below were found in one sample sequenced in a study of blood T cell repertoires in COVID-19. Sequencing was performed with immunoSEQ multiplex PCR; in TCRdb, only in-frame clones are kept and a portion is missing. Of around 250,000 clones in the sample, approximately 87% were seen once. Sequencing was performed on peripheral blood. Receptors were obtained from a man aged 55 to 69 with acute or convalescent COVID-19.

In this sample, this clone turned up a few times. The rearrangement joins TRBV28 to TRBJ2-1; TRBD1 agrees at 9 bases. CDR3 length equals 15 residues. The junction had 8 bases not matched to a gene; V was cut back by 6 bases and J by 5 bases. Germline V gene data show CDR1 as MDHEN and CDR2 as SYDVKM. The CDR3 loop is CASSLGQGLDNEQFF. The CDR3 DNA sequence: TGTGCCAGCAGCCTGGGACAGGGACTTGACAATGAGCAGTTCTTC. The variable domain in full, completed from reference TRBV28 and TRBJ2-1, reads DVKVTQSSRYLVKRTGEKVFLECVQDMDHENMFWYRQDPGLGLRLIYFSYDVKMKEKGDIPEGYSVSREKKERFSLILESASTNQTSMYLCASSLGQGLDNEQFFGPGTRLTVL.

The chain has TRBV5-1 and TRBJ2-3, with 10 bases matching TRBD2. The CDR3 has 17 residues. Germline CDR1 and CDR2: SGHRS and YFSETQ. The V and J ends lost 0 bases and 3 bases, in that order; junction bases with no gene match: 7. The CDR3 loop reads CASSLGGLADPTDTQYF. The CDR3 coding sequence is TGCGCCAGCAGCTTGGGAGGACTAGCGGATCCTACAGATACGCAGTATTTT.